This TCR beta chain is from a study of blood T cell repertoires in COVID-19. Study summary: Sites across the United States, Italy and Spain contributed samples from acute and convalescent COVID-19. T cells, B-cell-depleted T cells, or PBMCs provided the cDNA or gDNA that served as material.

Authors' data handling: The authors estimated nucleated cell counts from reference gene primer amplification. Profiled with immunoSEQ multiplex PCR; TCRdb holds only in-frame clones, not every one. For V, J and clone size, that table is used; D and trimming come from the DNA. Of under 300,000 clones listed, approximately 80% were seen once; the top ten hold roughly 4.2%. The CDR3 contains 15 residues. V was clipped by 5 bases and J by 8 bases; unmatched bases: 10. CDR1 is SGHVS, CDR2 FQNEAQ, per germline. The chain recombines TRBV7-8 with TRBJ1-4; 8 nucleotides line up with TRBD1. The sequencing input was peripheral blood. This TCR came from a woman in her thirties or forties with active or convalescent COVID-19. CDR3 sequence reads: CASSPQGASREKLFF. In DNA form, the CDR3 reads TGTGCCAGCAGCCCCCAGGGGGCGTCACGAGAAAAACTGTTTTTT.